The 17 T cell receptor beta chains reported below all come from one sample, sequenced in a study of blood T cell repertoires in COVID-19. This table comes from immunoSEQ multiplex PCR, and its TCRdb copy is limited to in-frame clones, with some not included. The table has some 76,000 clones, about 89% seen once. Specimen: peripheral blood. These receptors came from a man aged 55 to 70 with acute or convalescent COVID-19.

This chain links TRBV12-3 or TRBV12-4 with TRBJ2-7; 9 bases fit TRBD1. The CDR3 loop spans 13 amino acids. V was clipped by 4 bases and J by 3 bases; unmatched bases: 1. CDR3: CASSWTGVYEQYF. Written as DNA, the CDR3 is TGTGCCAGCAGTTGGACAGGGGTCTACGAGCAGTACTTC.

This clone occurred a few times. This chain uses TRBV7-2 with TRBJ2-2, with TRBD2 matching 9 bases. Looked up from germline, CDR1 is SGHTA and CDR2 is FQGNSA. V shed 0 bases and J 4 bases; nucleotides not matched to a gene: 3. The CDR3 has 16 amino acids. The CDR3: CASSLASSGVTGELFF. CDR3 nucleotide sequence: TGTGCCAGCAGCTTAGCCTCTAGCGGGGTCACCGGGGAGCTGTTTTTT.

The chain uses TRBV9 and TRBJ1-3; perhaps TRBD1 as D (5 bases). Per the germline V gene, CDR1 is SGDLS and CDR2 is YYNGEE. V lost 6 bases and J 0 bases, leaving 19 bases between the germline ends. There are 17 residues in the CDR3. CDR3 amino acids: CASTRTGTGGSGNTIYF. DNA for the CDR3: TGTGCCAGCACCAGAACCGGGACGGGAGGCTCTGGAAACACCATATATTTT.

The CDR3 reads CASSSQGMFGEKLFF. The DNA for the CDR3 is TGCGCCAGCAGTTCGCAGGGGATGTTTGGTGAAAAACTGTTTTTT. V and J are TRBV5-1 and TRBJ1-4; TRBD1 is a possible D gene (6 bases). Trimming took off 5 bases at V and 7 bases at J, with 18 bases between the two ends. Germline V CDR1 and CDR2: SGHRS, YFSETQ. This CDR3 comprises 15 residues.

This clone has a single count. This rearrangement joins TRBV19 to TRBJ1-5, with 7 bases lining up with TRBD1. This CDR3 has 15 residues. V gave up 5 bases and J gave up 3 bases; unmatched junction bases: 7. Germline CDR1 LNHDA, CDR2 SQIVND (reference sequence). The CDR3 DNA is TGTGCCAGTAGTCCACACAGGGGAGACAATCAGCCCCAGCATTTT. Protein: CASSPHRGDNQPQHF.

V is TRBV5-1 and J is TRBJ1-1; 9 bases fit TRBD1. Germline V gives CDR1 SGHRS, CDR2 YFSETQ. V shed 1 base, J shed 7 bases, and the junction held 14 bases outside the gene matches. The CDR3 loop spans 17 amino acids. CDR3 region: CASSLTDRGGGLSEAFF. CDR3 DNA sequence: TGCGCCAGCAGCTTGACGGACAGGGGAGGGGGTCTCAGTGAAGCTTTCTTT.

This rearrangement joins TRBV30 to TRBJ1-2, with 8 bases that match TRBD1. Germline assignment: CDR1 GTSNPN and CDR2 SVGIG (reference sequence). J gave up 4 bases and V 3 bases, and 16 bases lay outside the gene matches. The CDR3 has 17 residues. CDR3 region: CAWRWGRGLMRSYGYTF. CDR3 DNA sequence: TGTGCCTGGAGGTGGGGCAGGGGGCTGATGCGGAGCTATGGCTACACCTTC.

Only one count was recorded for this clone. The chain is built from TRBV24-1 and TRBJ1-1; TRBD1 matches 9 bases. V shed 3 bases and J 6 bases; nucleotides not matched to a gene: 7. The CDR3 runs 15 residues. CDR1 is KGHDR and CDR2 is SFDVKD in the germline V gene. CDR3 sequence reads: CATSDHRGDRAEAFF. CDR3 nucleotides: TGTGCCACCAGTGATCATAGGGGGGACAGGGCTGAAGCTTTCTTT.

The CDR3 region has the DNA TGTGCCACCAGCAGAGATCTGCTACAGGTCCAAGAGACCCAGTACTTC. This sequence encodes CATSRDLLQVQETQYF. V usage is TRBV15 and J usage is TRBJ2-5, with a weak D call TRBD1 (5 bases). The CDR3 has 16 residues. Germline V gives CDR1 LNHNV, CDR2 YYDKDF (reference sequence). Between the trimmed V and J ends, which lost 0 bases and 1 base, there was a span of 12 bases.

The chain recombines TRBV4-1 with TRBJ2-3; 10 bases fit TRBD2. The CDR3 has 16 residues. Germline CDR1 reads MGHRA; CDR2 reads YSYEKL. The trim removed 0 bases at V and 5 bases at J, leaving 5 bases unmatched. CDR3 coding DNA: TGCGCCAGCAGCCAAGATCGAGGACTAGCGGTAGATACGCAGTATTTT. This codes for CASSQDRGLAVDTQYF.

The V call is TRBV7-9, the J call TRBJ2-2; 9 bases line up with TRBD2. The CDR3 contains 17 residues. Germline assignment: CDR1 SEHNR and CDR2 FQNEAQ (reference sequence). Unmatched junction bases numbered 14, after V lost 7 bases and J lost 5 bases. The CDR3 DNA reads as TGTGCCAGCACCTTGGGGGCGGGAGGGCCGGAGACCGGGGAGCTGTTTTTT. Translating gives CASTLGAGGPETGELFF.

This clone showed up just a few times. The V and J genes are TRBV28 and TRBJ1-6; D possibly corresponds to TRBD1 (5 bases). The ends were cut back, 8 bases at V and 0 bases at J, with 11 bases in the middle. Per the germline V gene, CDR1 is MDHEN and CDR2 is SYDVKM. The CDR3 totals 15 residues. This chain's CDR3 is CASQQASSYNSPLHF. In DNA, the CDR3 is TGTGCCAGCCAACAGGCGAGCTCCTATAATTCACCCCTCCACTTT.

The rearrangement uses TRBV5-6 and TRBJ2-3; tentative D call: TRBD2 (5 bases). Germline V CDR1 and CDR2: SGHDT, YYEEEE. The V end lost 5 bases, the J end lost 1 base, and 14 bases lay between the germline ends. The CDR3 covers 15 residues. The CDR3 coding sequence is TGTGCCAGCAGACCGCGGAGGCGTGGCACAGATACGCAGTATTTT. This codes for CASRPRRRGTDTQYF.

The CDR3 here is CASSPPGANNSPLHF. DNA of the CDR3: TGTGCCAGCTCACCACCAGGAGCGAATAATTCACCCCTCCACTTT. The chain is built from TRBV18 and TRBJ1-6; D gene unclear. Between the trimmed V and J ends, which lost 0 bases and 5 bases, there was a span of 8 bases. The CDR3 contains 15 residues. From germline, CDR1 is KGHSH and CDR2 LQKENI.

The chain joins TRBV5-1 to TRBJ1-2; D may be TRBD1 (6 bases). This CDR3 has 15 amino acids. V gave up 0 bases and J gave up 7 bases, with 16 bases separating them. Per germline, CDR1 SGHRS and CDR2 YFSETQ. The CDR3 DNA is TGCGCCAGCAGCTTGGCCTTGGCAGGGGTCGGTGGCTACACCTTC. Amino acid sequence: CASSLALAGVGGYTF.

The chain employs TRBV5-1 and TRBJ2-5; D perhaps matches TRBD1 (6 bases). The CDR3 runs 13 residues. Trimming left V 3 bases short and J 4 bases short, with 10 bases between. Looked up from germline, CDR1 is SGHRS and CDR2 is YFSETQ. CDR3 nucleotides: TGCGCCAGCAGCTGGGGACAACGAGAGACCCAGTACTTC. Residues: CASSWGQRETQYF.

The gene calls are TRBV6-1 and TRBJ2-2, with a weak D call TRBD1 (6 bases). From germline, CDR1 is MNHNS and CDR2 SASEGT. The CDR3 consists of 15 residues. The V end was cut by 2 bases, the J end by 5 bases, with 12 bases between. The CDR3 region has the DNA TGTGCCAGCAGTGAAATTTCACAGGGAACCGGGGAGCTGTTTTTT. This codes for CASSEISQGTGELFF.